This passage covers 25 T cell receptor beta chains from one sample sequenced in a study of control samples from healthy donors and cancer patients. TCRdb's copy holds only in-frame clones and misses some; the assay was immunoSEQ multiplex PCR. Seen here are 130,000 or so clones, 70% to 90% observed once, and the top ten hold about 3.2%. Sequencing used blood. The receptors stem from a middle-aged man in good health.

V gene TRBV10-3 combines with J gene TRBJ1-2; D gene unclear. V dropped 10 bases and J dropped 3 bases, with 15 bases sitting between them. This CDR3 is built from 13 residues. Looked up from germline, CDR1 is ENHRY and CDR2 is SYGVKD. The CDR3 here is CATERTRDYGYTF. CDR3 nucleotides: TGTGCCACCGAGCGGACGCGGGACTATGGCTACACCTTC.

This clone was picked up a small number of times. The chain joins TRBV12-3 or TRBV12-4 to TRBJ1-2; a weak D match, TRBD1 (5 bases). The CDR3 contains 11 residues. The V end was cut by 5 bases, the J end by 8 bases, with 9 bases between. CDR3 amino acids: CASSPGRGYTF. As DNA, the CDR3 is TGTGCCAGCAGTCCAGGGAGAGGCTACACCTTC.

The sample holds a few counts of this clone. The rearrangement joins TRBV5-1 to TRBJ1-1, with D perhaps matching TRBD1 (5 bases). V was shortened by 2 bases and J by 4 bases, with 30 bases between the two germline ends. Germline-derived CDR1 and CDR2 are SGHRS and YFSETQ. The CDR3 is made up of 20 amino acids. The CDR3 sequence: CASSFTVRGTFSRQGTEAFF. The CDR3 coding sequence is TGCGCCAGCAGCTTCACGGTACGCGGTACGTTTAGCCGGCAGGGCACTGAAGCTTTCTTT.

The chain joins TRBV7-8 to TRBJ2-3; 8 nucleotides line up with TRBD2. The V and J ends lost 3 bases and 8 bases, in that order; junction bases with no gene match: 13. CDR3 length: 16 amino acids. CDR1 SGHVS and CDR2 FQNEAQ come from the germline V gene. In DNA form, the CDR3 reads TGTGCCAGCAGCTTGGCGGGGGGTTCCCTTGGTGTTACGCAGTATTTT. This encodes CASSLAGGSLGVTQYF.

This sequence joins TRBV5-8 and TRBJ2-1; D remains unclear. The germline V and J ends were trimmed by 7 bases and 0 bases, with 8 bases remaining between them. Germline V lookup: CDR1 SGHTS, CDR2 YDEGEE. This CDR3 has 13 amino acids. DNA of the CDR3: TGTGCCAGCTGGGGAAGCTCCTACAATGAGCAGTTCTTC. Translation: CASWGSSYNEQFF.

The count of this clone is one. This chain links TRBV3-1 (or the pseudogene TRBV3-2) with TRBJ2-7, with D perhaps matching TRBD1 (5 bases). The CDR3 is made up of 12 amino acids. Germline CDR1 reads LGHDT; CDR2 reads YNNKEL (reference sequence). Trimming removed 3 bases at V and 3 bases at J, with 6 bases between. Here the CDR3 reads CASSQDNYEQYF. CDR3 in DNA: TGTGCCAGCAGCCAGGACAACTACGAGCAGTACTTC.

The CDR3 bases are TGTGCCAGCATGCAGGGGGCTTACAATGAGCAGTTCTTC. Translated, it gives CASMQGAYNEQFF. This rearrangement joins TRBV27 to TRBJ2-1; 8 bases fit TRBD1. The germline CDR1 and CDR2 sequences are MNHEY and SMNVEV (reference sequence). V lost 7 bases and J lost 4; bases outside the gene matches: 3. CDR3 size: 13 residues.

The V and J genes are TRBV7-3 and TRBJ2-1, with 8 bases matching TRBD2. The CDR3 spans 14 residues. The trim removed 3 bases at V and 8 bases at J, leaving 6 bases unmatched. The germline V gene encodes CDR1 SGHTA and CDR2 FQGTGA. The CDR3 DNA is TGTGCCAGCAGCTTCGCGGGGGGTTTCGATGAGCAGTTCTTC. Amino acid sequence: CASSFAGGFDEQFF.

This clone was recorded once. The chain links TRBV7-2 to TRBJ2-1; 8 nucleotides agree with TRBD2. V was pared by 3 bases and J by 9 bases, with 7 bases of the junction left unmatched. Germline CDR1 SGHTA, CDR2 FQGNSA. CDR3 length: 14 amino acids. In nucleotides, the CDR3 is TGTGCCAGCAGCTTGGGACTAGTCTGGGTTGAGCAGTTCTTC. This sequence encodes CASSLGLVWVEQFF.

This clone has just a few counts. CDR3 sequence: CASTKGNSNQPQHF. As DNA, the CDR3 is TGTGCCAGTACAAAGGGGAATAGCAATCAGCCCCAGCATTTT. The rearrangement joins TRBV19 to TRBJ1-5, with D maybe TRBD1 (5 bases). Looked up from germline, CDR1 is LNHDA and CDR2 is SQIVND (reference sequence). V was trimmed by 7 bases and J by 0 bases, leaving 10 bases between them. The CDR3 loop spans 14 amino acids.

This chain connects TRBV5-4 to TRBJ1-1; a possible D gene is TRBD1 (5 bases). Trimming took off 4 bases at V and 3 bases at J, with 19 bases between the two ends. Germline V gene data show CDR1 as SGHNT and CDR2 as YYREEE (reference sequence). The CDR3 spans 16 residues. The chain's CDR3 is CASSPVARGMDTEAFF. The CDR3 bases are TGTGCCAGCAGCCCGGTTGCGCGGGGGATGGACACTGAAGCTTTCTTT. The complete variable domain, with remaining parts taken from reference TRBV5-4 and TRBJ1-1, reads ETGVTQSPTHLIKTRGQQVTLRCSSQSGHNTVSWYQQALGQGPQFIFQYYREEENGRGNFPPRFSGLQFPNYSSELNVNALELDDSALYLCASSPVARGMDTEAFFGQGTRLTVV.

With respect to this clone: The junction does not match germline at one end; this may be a read error. J is TRBJ2-7 and V is TRBV7-9; D remains unclear. Germline lookup yields CDR1 SEHNR and CDR2 FQNEAQ (reference sequence). CDR3 length equals 12 residues. The CDR3 loop is CASSLVAYEQYF. The CDR3, as DNA: TGTGCCAGCAGTTTAGTAGCCTACGAGCAGTACTTC.

The table lists this clone with a count of one. V gene TRBV20-1 combines with J gene TRBJ2-3; no firm D call. Germline loops: CDR1 DFQATT, CDR2 SNEGSKA (reference sequence). V was clipped by 7 bases and J by 5 bases, with 10 bases between them. CDR3 size: 11 residues. CDR3 amino acids: CSGKVIDTQYF. DNA of the CDR3: TGCAGTGGAAAGGTAATAGATACGCAGTATTTT.

This clone was recorded a few times. This chain uses TRBV7-2 with TRBJ1-4; D unresolved. Trimming stripped 4 bases from V and 0 bases from J, with 9 bases between. The CDR3 is made up of 15 amino acids. Germline V gene data show CDR1 as SGHTA and CDR2 as FQGNSA. CDR3 sequence reads: CASSSYPATNEKLFF. The CDR3 DNA follows: TGTGCCAGCAGCTCGTATCCTGCAACTAATGAAAAACTGTTTTTT. Supplemented by reference TRBV7-2 and TRBJ1-4, the full variable domain reads GAGVSQSPSNKVTEKGKDVELRCDPISGHTALYWYRQSLGQGLEFLIYFQGNSAPDKSGLPSDRFSAERTGGSVSTLTIQRTQQEDSAVYLCASSSYPATNEKLFFGSGTQLSVL.

This chain uses TRBV7-8 with TRBJ1-3; D unclear. Germline V gives CDR1 SGHVS, CDR2 FQNEAQ. V lost 2 bases and J 2 bases, leaving 19 bases between the germline ends. The CDR3 length is 18 residues. The CDR3 coding sequence is TGTGCCAGCAGCTTACAAGGTCTCGGGGTTGGAGCTGGAAACACCATATATTTT. It codes for CASSLQGLGVGAGNTIYF.

The rearrangement uses TRBV19 and TRBJ1-5; TRBD1 matches 8 bases. CDR1 and CDR2 (germline): LNHDA, SQIVND (reference sequence). After removal of 5 bases from V and 3 bases from J, the junction contained 9 bases not matched to a gene. CDR3 size: 16 residues. The CDR3 sequence: CASSPWTGRNNQPQHF. CDR3 bases: TGTGCCAGTAGTCCATGGACAGGGCGGAACAATCAGCCCCAGCATTTT.

This clone has a count of ten or more. The sample carries other DNA sequences with the same CDR3. In DNA form, the CDR3 reads TGTGCCAGCAGCGTCACCGGGACAGCCTACGAGCAGTACTTC. The encoded protein is CASSVTGTAYEQYF. The V and J genes are TRBV11-2 and TRBJ2-7; 7 bases are a match to TRBD1. The CDR3 length is 14 residues. Germline CDR1 and CDR2: SGHAT and FQNNGV. V lost 5 bases, J lost 2 bases, and 6 bases stayed unmatched.

The rearrangement links TRBV25-1 to TRBJ2-7; TRBD1 is a possible D gene (6 bases). V dropped 3 bases and J dropped 3 bases, with 21 bases sitting between them. Germline-derived CDR1 and CDR2 are MGHDK and SYGVNS. The CDR3 totals 17 residues. The CDR3 protein is CASSEGAGLTGFYEQYF. CDR3 DNA: TGTGCCAGCAGTGAGGGGGCAGGATTGACTGGGTTCTACGAGCAGTACTTC.

This clone was counted ten times or more. The V gene is TRBV4-1, the J gene TRBJ1-3, with D unresolved. Trimming cost V 3 bases and J 0 bases, with 12 bases left between them. Germline V gives CDR1 MGHRA, CDR2 YSYEKL. The CDR3 is 16 residues long. CDR3 bases: TGCGCCAGCAGCCAGGAGACTAGAAGCTCTGGAAACACCATATATTTT. Translation gives CASSQETRSSGNTIYF.

This clone was seen only once. The CDR3 bases are TGTGCCAGCAGCTTATCCTGGGATCATAGGGCCATTCAGTACTTC. Its protein is CASSLSWDHRAIQYF. The V call is TRBV7-9, the J call TRBJ2-4, with no clear D. The V gene's germline CDR1 is SEHNR and CDR2 FQNEAQ (reference sequence). Trimming removed 2 bases at V and 9 bases at J, with 17 bases between. This CDR3 has 15 amino acids.

The J gene is TRBJ1-5, the V gene TRBV5-5, with a weak D call TRBD1 (5 bases). CDR3 length equals 14 residues. Germline V gene sequence: CDR1 SGHKS, CDR2 YYEKEE (reference sequence). With 4 bases removed from V and 5 bases from J, the gap between germline ends came to 13 bases. The CDR3 DNA reads TGTGCCAGCAGCCACGTTTGGGACGATCAGCCCCAGCATTTT. It is translated as CASSHVWDDQPQHF.

This clone has a handful of counts. The rearrangement joins TRBV27 to TRBJ1-4; no reliable D call. With 6 bases removed from V and 3 bases from J, the gap between germline ends came to 11 bases. Germline values: CDR1 MNHEY, CDR2 SMNVEV (reference sequence). CDR3 length equals 14 residues. CDR3 protein: CASSSGSANEKLFF. The CDR3 coding sequence is TGTGCCAGCAGCTCCGGATCAGCTAATGAAAAACTGTTTTTT.

This chain uses TRBV5-1 with TRBJ1-4; D unresolved. Trimming took 0 bases from V and 8 from J, leaving 14 bases between them. The V gene's germline CDR1 is SGHRS and CDR2 YFSETQ. The CDR3 consists of 15 residues. The CDR3 protein is CASSLVSSPREKLFF. The CDR3 nucleotides are TGCGCCAGCAGCTTGGTTAGTAGCCCACGAGAAAAACTGTTTTTT.

The gene calls are TRBV19 and TRBJ1-2; TRBD1 agrees at 11 bases. Trimming at V came to 4 bases and at J to 10 bases, leaving 14 bases not matched to a gene. Germline CDR1 is LNHDA and CDR2 is SQIVND (reference sequence). The CDR3 covers 16 residues. CDR3 coding DNA: TGTGCCAGTAGTACGCAGAGGACAGGGGGCGCGAGAGCCTACACCTTC. This gives the protein CASSTQRTGGARAYTF. Supplemented by reference TRBV19 and TRBJ1-2, the full variable domain reads DGGITQSPKYLFRKEGQNVTLSCEQNLNHDAMYWYRQDPGQGLRLIYYSQIVNDFQKGDIAEGYSVSREKKESFPLTVTSAQKNPTAFYLCASSTQRTGGARAYTFGSGTRLTVV.

V usage is TRBV6-1 and J usage is TRBJ2-1; D remains ambiguous. CDR1 is MNHNS, CDR2 SASEGT, per germline. This CDR3 contains 19 residues. Trimming removed 3 bases from V and 0 bases from J, with 21 bases in between. The CDR3: CASSDVKKGRASSYNEQFF. In nucleotides, the CDR3 is TGTGCCAGCAGTGATGTGAAGAAAGGTCGGGCGAGCTCCTACAATGAGCAGTTCTTC.